A selection of T cell receptor beta chains follows, all from one sample in a study of CD8+CD57+ T cells in acquired aplastic anemia. Using its own MiXCR run on the reads, TCRdb lists one record per CDR3 protein. Of just over 150,000 distinct CDR3 sequences in the sample, around 48% are singletons; the top ten hold roughly 30%. Material for sequencing was sorted CD4+, CD8+, or CD8+CD57+ T cells (not recorded which) from PBMCs. The source is a human donor with aplastic anemia. CDR3s include the opening cysteine and the closing phenylalanine or tryptophan. A D gene is named only where the DNA matches it firmly. Rows give clone size only sometimes, using once, few, many, or a class for an expanded clone.

>TRBJ2-1|TRBV10-3|once|.
CAIIPSPIYNEQFF
TGTGCCATCATCCCCAGCCCTATCTACAATGAGCAGTTCTTC
>TRBJ1-2|TRBV2|.|.
CASSEQKGGSRDGYTF
TGTGCCAGCAGTGAACAAAAGGGGGGAAGTCGGGATGGCTACACCTTC
>TRBJ2-1|TRBV4-1|many|.
CASSQESHGEQFF
TGCGCCAGCAGCCAAGAATCGCATGGTGAGCAGTTCTTC
>TRBJ2-7|TRBV29-1|.|.
CSVVGSGQTYEQYF
TGCAGCGTTGTGGGTAGCGGTCAAACCTACGAGCAGTACTTC
>TRBJ2-7|TRBV29-1|.|TRBD2
CSVGAGWDYREQYF
TGCAGCGTTGGGGCAGGGTGGGACTACAGAGAGCAGTACTTC
>TRBJ1-5|TRBV10-3|.|.
CAISESESNQPQHF
TGTGCCATCAGTGAGTCGGAGAGCAATCAGCCCCAGCATTTT
>TRBJ2-7|TRBV7-8|.|.
CASSSGFPYEQYF
TGTGCCAGCAGCTCCGGGTTCCCCTACGAGCAGTACTTC
>TRBJ2-5|TRBV7-9|once|TRBD2
CASSPSGTQETQYF
TGTGCCAGCAGCCCGAGCGGGACTCAAGAGACCCAGTACTTC
>TRBJ2-1|TRBV6-1|.|TRBD1
CASRILPGQELPGEQFF
TGTGCCAGCAGGATTCTCCCGGGACAGGAATTACCCGGTGAGCAGTTCTTC
>TRBJ1-1|TRBV24-1|many|.
CATSDPGNTEAFF
TGTGCCACCAGTGACCCGGGGAACACTGAAGCTTTCTTT
>TRBJ1-2|TRBV5-1|once|TRBD1
CASSASGTGFGYTF
TGCGCCAGCAGCGCCTCCGGGACAGGGTTTGGCTACACCTTC
>TRBJ1-2|TRBV20-1|.|.
CSARVPGGHYTF
TGCAGTGCTAGAGTCCCGGGGGGGCACTACACCTTC
>TRBJ1-6|TRBV5-5|.|.
CASSLQGDSPLHF
TGTGCCAGCAGCCTTCAGGGTGATTCACCCCTCCACTTT
>TRBJ1-2|TRBV6-1|many|.
CASSPTAGANYGYTF
TGTGCCAGCAGTCCCACCGCGGGAGCTAACTATGGCTACACCTTC
>TRBJ2-1|TRBV24-1|many|TRBD2
CATSDAGLDNEQFF
TGTGCCACCAGTGATGCGGGACTAGACAATGAGCAGTTCTTC
>TRBJ2-5|TRBV29-1|few|TRBD1
CSVEDLDRAMETQYF
TGCAGCGTTGAAGATCTTGACAGGGCTATGGAGACCCAGTACTTC
>TRBJ1-1|TRBV7-8|few|.
CASSEATEAFF
TGCGCCAGCAGTGAGGCCACTGAAGCTTTCTTT
>TRBJ2-3|TRBV9|.|TRBD2
CASSVIAGGSTDTQYF
TGTGCCAGCAGCGTAATAGCGGGGGGAAGTACAGATACGCAGTATTTT
>TRBJ2-1|TRBV20-1|many|TRBD2
CSAEREIYNEQFF
TGCAGTGCTGAGCGGGAGATCTACAATGAGCAGTTCTTC
>TRBJ2-3|TRBV29-1|.|TRBD2
CSVGRLAGRDTQYF
TGCAGCGTTGGGAGGCTAGCGGGGCGGGATACGCAGTATTTT
>TRBJ2-1|TRBV4-3|few|TRBD2
CASSRGTPSGGEQLF
TGCGCCAGCAGCCGCGGGACTCCCTCGGGGGGAGAGCAGCTCTTC
>TRBJ2-3|TRBV9|many|.
CASSGRQPDLTDTQYF
TGTGCCAGCAGCGGACGACAGCCCGACCTCACAGATACGCAGTATTTT
>TRBJ1-2|TRBV29-1|.|.
CSVQESYYYGYTF
TGCAGCGTTCAGGAAAGCTACTACTATGGCTACACCTTC
>TRBJ1-2|TRBV9|.|.
CASSVGQTGRYGYTF
TGTGCCAGCAGCGTAGGGCAGACGGGAAGGTATGGCTACACCTTC
>TRBJ1-1|TRBV7-3|.|.
CASSLMGDNTEAFF
TGTGCCAGCAGCTTAATGGGAGATAACACTGAAGCTTTCTTT
>TRBJ1-5|TRBV15|.|.
CATSNGVMNRDQPQHF
TGTGCCACCAGCAACGGGGTAATGAACAGGGATCAGCCCCAGCATTTT
>TRBJ1-2|TRBV12-5|many|.
CASGLGNSYGYTF
TGTGCTAGTGGTTTGGGGAATAGCTATGGCTACACCTTC
>TRBJ1-3|TRBV7-2|.|.
CASSLTPGNTIYF
TGTGCCAGCAGCTTAACCCCAGGCAACACCATATATTTT
>TRBJ2-1|TRBV9|.|.
CASSPTTTSYNEQFF
TGTGCCAGCAGCCCTACGACGACCTCCTACAATGAGCAGTTCTTC
>TRBJ2-3|TRBV12-3/TRBV12-4|.|.
CASSYQGVMAPDTQYF
TGTGCCAGCAGTTACCAGGGCGTCATGGCCCCAGATACGCAGTATTTT
>TRBJ1-1|TRBV11-3|.|.
CASSFPTGENTEAFF
TGTGCCAGCAGCTTCCCGACCGGAGAGAACACTGAAGCTTTCTTT
>TRBJ2-3|TRBV7-6|.|.
CASSSWADTQYF
TGTGCCAGCAGCTCCTGGGCAGATACGCAGTATTTT
>TRBJ2-2|TRBV24-1|once|.
CATSESGTRKGELFF
TGTGCCACCAGTGAGTCCGGGACCCGAAAAGGGGAGCTGTTTTTT
>TRBJ1-1|TRBV7-9|.|.
CASSRTTNTEAFF
TGTGCCAGCAGCCGAACCACGAACACTGAAGCTTTCTTT
>TRBJ1-5|TRBV7-2|.|TRBD1
CASSSRQGSQPQHF
TGTGCCAGCAGCTCGAGACAGGGAAGTCAGCCCCAGCATTTT
>TRBJ2-2|TRBV24-1|.|.
CATSDAGGQNTGELFF
TGTGCCACCAGTGACGCTGGGGGACAGAACACCGGGGAGCTGTTTTTT
>TRBJ1-5|TRBV27|.|.
CASSLGVSNQPQHF
TGTGCCAGCAGTCTCGGAGTTAGCAATCAGCCCCAGCATTTT
>TRBJ2-1|TRBV15|many|.
CATSTTSYNEQFF
TGTGCCACCAGCACGACATCCTACAATGAGCAGTTCTTC
>TRBJ2-2|TRBV7-6|few|.
CASSPNGGRGELFF
TGTGCCAGCAGCCCAAACGGAGGTCGGGGGGAGCTGTTTTTT
>TRBJ1-5|TRBV19|.|.
CASRSNERSNQPQHF
TGTGCCAGTAGGTCGAATGAAAGGAGCAATCAGCCCCAGCATTTT
>TRBJ2-2|TRBV9|many|.
CASSSVRGTGELFF
TGTGCCAGCAGCTCGGTTCGGGGAACCGGGGAGCTGTTTTTT
>TRBJ2-7|TRBV9|.|.
CASSVEAGGGGSWSEAGEQYF
TGTGCCAGCAGCGTAGAGGCCGGAGGGGGGGGCTCTTGGAGTGAAGCGGGCGAGCAGTACTTC
>TRBJ2-7|TRBV9|many|.
CASSVAASGGFEQYF
TGTGCCAGCAGCGTAGCTGCCAGTGGGGGATTCGAGCAGTACTTC
>TRBJ1-1|TRBV2|few|.
CASSEQGYTEAFF
TGTGCCAGCAGTGAACAGGGTTACACTGAAGCTTTCTTT
>TRBJ2-1|TRBV24-1|.|TRBD2
CATSDEASGTNEQLF
TGTGCCACCAGTGACGAGGCTAGCGGGACGAATGAGCAGCTCTTC
>TRBJ2-5|TRBV7-6|many|.
CASSSDPQETQYF
TGTGCCAGCAGCTCCGACCCCCAAGAGACCCAGTACTTC
>TRBJ2-3|TRBV24-1|.|.
CATSAVDTDTQYF
TGTGCCACCAGTGCGGTGGATACAGATACGCAGTATTTT
>TRBJ1-5|TRBV2|few|.
CASSRDIRQPQHF
TGTGCCAGCAGTCGGGACATTCGTCAGCCCCAGCATTTT
>TRBJ2-1|TRBV12-3/TRBV12-4|many|TRBD2
CASSLGTSASSYNEQFF
TGTGCCAGCAGTTTGGGTACTAGCGCGAGCTCCTACAATGAGCAGTTCTTC